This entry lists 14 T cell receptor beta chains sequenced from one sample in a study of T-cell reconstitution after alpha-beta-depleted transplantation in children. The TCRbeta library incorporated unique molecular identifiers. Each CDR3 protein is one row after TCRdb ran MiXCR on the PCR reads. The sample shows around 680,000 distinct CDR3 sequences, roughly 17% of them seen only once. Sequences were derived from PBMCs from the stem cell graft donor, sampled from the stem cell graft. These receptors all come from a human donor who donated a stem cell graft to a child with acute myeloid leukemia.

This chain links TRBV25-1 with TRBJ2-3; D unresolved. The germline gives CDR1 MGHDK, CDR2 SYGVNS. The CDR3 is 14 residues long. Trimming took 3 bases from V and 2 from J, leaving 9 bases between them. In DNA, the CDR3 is TGTGCCAGCAGTGACTGGCAGTTCACAGATACGCAGTATTTT. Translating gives CASSDWQFTDTQYF.

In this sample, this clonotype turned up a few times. CDR3 sequence: CATRTGGGHEQYF. The CDR3 DNA reads as TGTGCCACAAGGACAGGGGGCGGCCACGAGCAGTACTTC. This sequence joins TRBV19 and TRBJ2-7, with 11 bases fitting TRBD1. This CDR3 comprises 13 residues. Germline V gene sequence: CDR1 LNHDA, CDR2 SQIVND (reference sequence). The V segment lost 10 bases and the J segment 5 bases; nucleotides outside the gene matches: 7.

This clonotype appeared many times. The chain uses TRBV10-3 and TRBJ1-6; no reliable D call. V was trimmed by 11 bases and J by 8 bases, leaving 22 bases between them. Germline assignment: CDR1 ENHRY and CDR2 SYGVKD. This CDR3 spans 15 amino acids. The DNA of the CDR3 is TGTGCCGCCGGCCTGGACGGCCGTCAGGATTCACCCCTCCACTTT. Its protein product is CAAGLDGRQDSPLHF.

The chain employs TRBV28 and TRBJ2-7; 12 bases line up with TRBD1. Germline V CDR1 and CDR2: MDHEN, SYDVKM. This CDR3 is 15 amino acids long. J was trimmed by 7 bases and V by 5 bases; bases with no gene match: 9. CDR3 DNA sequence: TGTGCCAGCAGTCGCACGGGACAGGGGGCCAGGGAGCAGTACTTC. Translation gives CASSRTGQGAREQYF. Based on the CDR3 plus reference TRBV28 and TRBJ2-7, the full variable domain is DVKVTQSSRYLVKRTGEKVFLECVQDMDHENMFWYRQDPGLGLRLIYFSYDVKMKEKGDIPEGYSVSREKKERFSLILESASTNQTSMYLCASSRTGQGAREQYFGPGTRLTVT.

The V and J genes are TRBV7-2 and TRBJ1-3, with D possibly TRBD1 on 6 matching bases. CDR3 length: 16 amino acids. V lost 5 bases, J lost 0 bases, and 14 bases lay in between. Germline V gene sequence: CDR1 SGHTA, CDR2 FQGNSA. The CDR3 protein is CASSVPGHYSGNTIYF. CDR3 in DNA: TGTGCCAGCAGCGTCCCGGGACACTACTCTGGAAACACCATATATTTT.

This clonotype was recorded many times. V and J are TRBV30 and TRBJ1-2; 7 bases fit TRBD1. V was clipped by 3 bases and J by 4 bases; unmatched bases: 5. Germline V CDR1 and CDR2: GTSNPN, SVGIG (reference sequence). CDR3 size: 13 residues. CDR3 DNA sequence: TGTGCCTGGAGGGGGCCAGGGGGCTATGGCTACACCTTC. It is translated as CAWRGPGGYGYTF.

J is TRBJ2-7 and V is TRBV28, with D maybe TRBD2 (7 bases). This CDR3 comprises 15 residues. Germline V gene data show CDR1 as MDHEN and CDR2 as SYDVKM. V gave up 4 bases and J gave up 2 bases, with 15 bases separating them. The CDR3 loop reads CASSSGGPIAYEQYV. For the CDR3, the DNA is TGTGCCAGCAGTTCGGGGGGCCCTATCGCCTACGAGCAGTACGTC.

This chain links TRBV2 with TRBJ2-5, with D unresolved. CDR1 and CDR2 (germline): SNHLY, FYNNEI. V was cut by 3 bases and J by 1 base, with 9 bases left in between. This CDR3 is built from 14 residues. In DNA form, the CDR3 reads TGTGCCAGCAGTGACCTCTCAAGCCAAGAGACCCAGTACTTC. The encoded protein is CASSDLSSQETQYF.

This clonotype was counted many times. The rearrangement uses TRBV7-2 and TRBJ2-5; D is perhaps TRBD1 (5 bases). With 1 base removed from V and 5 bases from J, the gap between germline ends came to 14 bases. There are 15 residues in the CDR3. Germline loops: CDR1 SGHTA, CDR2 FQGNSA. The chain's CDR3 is CASSLGRGFDETQYF. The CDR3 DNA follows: TGTGCCAGCAGCTTAGGAAGGGGATTTGATGAGACCCAGTACTTC.

The CDR3 spells CASSLGGIYEQYV. DNA for the CDR3: TGTGCCAGCAGCTTGGGGGGGATCTACGAGCAGTACGTC. This chain uses TRBV7-9 with TRBJ2-7; 7 bases fit TRBD2. Germline-derived CDR1 and CDR2 are SEHNR and FQNEAQ (reference sequence). Trimming took 3 bases from V and 3 from J; bases not matched to a gene: 2. This CDR3 has 13 residues.

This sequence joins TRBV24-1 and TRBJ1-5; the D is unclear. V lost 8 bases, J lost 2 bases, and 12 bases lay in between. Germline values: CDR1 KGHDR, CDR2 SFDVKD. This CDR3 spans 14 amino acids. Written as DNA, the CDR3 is TGTGCCACCACCCTAAGGACTGGCAATCAGCCCCAGCATTTT. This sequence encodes CATTLRTGNQPQHF.

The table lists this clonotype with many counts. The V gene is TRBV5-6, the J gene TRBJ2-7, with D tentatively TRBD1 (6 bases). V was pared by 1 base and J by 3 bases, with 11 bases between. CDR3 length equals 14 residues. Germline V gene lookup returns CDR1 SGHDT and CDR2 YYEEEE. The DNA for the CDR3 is TGTGCCAGCAGCTTGTCCCTACAGGGCTACGAGCAGTACTTC. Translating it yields CASSLSLQGYEQYF.

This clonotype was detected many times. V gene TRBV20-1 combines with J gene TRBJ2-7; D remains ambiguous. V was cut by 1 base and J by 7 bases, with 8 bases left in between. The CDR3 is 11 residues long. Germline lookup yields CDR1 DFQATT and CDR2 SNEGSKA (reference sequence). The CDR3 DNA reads TGCAGTGCTAGAGGAGCAGGAGAGCAGTACTTC. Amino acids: CSARGAGEQYF.

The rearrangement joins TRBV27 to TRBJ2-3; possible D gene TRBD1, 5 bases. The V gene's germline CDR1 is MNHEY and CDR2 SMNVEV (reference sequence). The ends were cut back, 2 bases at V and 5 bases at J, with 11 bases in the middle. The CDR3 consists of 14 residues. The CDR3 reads CASSLGAYIDTQYF. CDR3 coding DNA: TGTGCCAGCAGTTTAGGGGCCTACATAGATACGCAGTATTTT.